There are a few counts of the clone carrying this T cell receptor (beta chain). The PCR was carried out with 60 Vbeta primers and 13 Jbeta primers. Produced via immunoSEQ multiplex PCR; TCRdb's table is partial and in-frame only. The data hold about 120,000 clones, with around 79% observed a single time. This sample is part of a study of cytomegalovirus exposure and HLA in healthy donors. Study-wide background: There were 350 to 400 genotyped donors. Of these, about 86% fell in the genetic ancestry cluster associated with self-reported Caucasian donors.

This CDR3 is 15 amino acids long. Trimming left V 1 base short and J 1 base short, with 10 bases between. Germline CDR1 SNHLY, CDR2 FYNNEI. Each donor was nominally healthy when sampled (though unrecorded immune exposures were likely). This TCR derives from a woman aged 40 to 49 in good health and CMV-seronegative. This chain uses TRBV2 with TRBJ1-1, with D perhaps matching TRBD1 (6 bases). Sequences were obtained from PBMCs. The CDR3 nucleotides read TGTGCCAGCAGTGAAGTCACAGGGAAGAACACTGAAGCTTTCTTT. Translating it yields CASSEVTGKNTEAFF.